This TCR beta chain comes out of a study of CD8 T cells in ankylosing spondylitis (dated by TCRdb to about 2017). About the investigation overall: To find TCR variants linked to disease, the study profiled T cell receptor beta repertoires in ankylosing spondylitis patients and healthy donors. Peripheral blood was sampled, and synovial fluid was also collected from ankylosing spondylitis patients. The full study cohort was made up of about 25 ankylosing spondylitis patients and roughly 100 healthy donors.

Broad study findings and their caveats: In peripheral blood, the disease-linked clones were found at relatively low frequencies and had a CD8+ phenotype. Blood from ankylosing spondylitis patients appeared to be characterized by a TCR beta motif composed of about 8 highly homologous amino acid variants. The disease-linked clones were reported as significantly enriched in matched synovial fluid samples from ankylosing spondylitis patients. Some of the motif variants had been reported before in the synovial fluid and blood of reactive arthritis patients, a finding that suggests common disease-initiation mechanisms.

Instrument used: Illumina HiSeq 2500. Quantitative 5'-RACE with molecular barcodes was the method used to prepare the TCR beta libraries. The authors processed their data as follows. A new computational method based on a probabilistic model of VDJ rearrangement was used to identify disease-linked TCR variants. TCRdb reran the public reads through fastp at Q25 and MiXCR, keeping productive beta chains. Duplicate CDR3 protein sequences are folded into a single record with the most common DNA and genes. TCRdb, not the original authors, processed these V and J calls. This sample comprises about 440,000 distinct CDR3 sequences, 17% of them detected only once. The top ten clones comprise about 0.94% of the sample. In its sample, this clonotype was seen a few times. The antigen it binds to is not known. Base qualities were left out, and no much larger clone turns up one base away. Trimming costs V 6 bases and J 0 bases, and their ends lie 24 bases apart. Counted from cysteine to phenylalanine, this CDR3 has 19 amino acids. Kept here is only the CDR3 DNA, which spans 57 bases and is read in frame from base 1. CDR1 and CDR2 are drawn from the germline V gene: MNHEY, SVGEGT.

The rearranged chain carries TRBV6-2 or TRBV6-3 and TRBJ1-5; TRBD1 might be the D gene, on 5 matching bases. The sequence came from a male donor with ankylosing spondylitis. The source material was blood, either unsorted or a sorted T cell fraction (not recorded which). The DNA sequence is TGTGCCAGCAGCAACCGACGGGAGGCCGGGGCCGATAGCAATCAGCCCCAGCATTTT. Its translation reads: CASSNRREAGADSNQPQHF.